The T cell receptor (beta chain) described here comes from a study of cytomegalovirus exposure and HLA in healthy donors. Study summary: A data release that came early held tens of millions of unique TCRs from HLA-typed donors. Study-wide results and limits: Later analysis placed DRB1 highest and HLA-C lowest in TCR association rates, which differed by HLA locus. In vitro testing confirmed a few CMV-associated chains as specific for CMV antigens.

In the PCR, 60 Vbeta and 13 Jbeta primers were used. The protocol was immunoSEQ multiplex PCR, while the TCRdb copy is restricted to in-frame clones and leaves out a portion. Of roughly 150,000 clones listed, around 80% are singletons. Comment on this clone: As yet, its antigen is unknown.

Each donor's status was that of a healthy bone marrow donor. Input material: PBMCs. The receptor's source is a man aged 18 to 29 in good health and CMV-seropositive.

CDR3 sequence: CSVEDRRGMGSYNEQFF. CDR3 coding DNA: TGCAGCGTTGAAGATCGCCGGGGGATGGGGTCCTACAATGAGCAGTTCTTC. V usage is TRBV29-1 and J usage is TRBJ2-1; maybe TRBD2 (6 bases). V lost 0 bases and J lost 1, with 16 bases in between. In germline, CDR1 is SQVTM, CDR2 ANQGSEA. The CDR3 length is 17 residues.